These T cell receptor beta chains were read from a single sample in a study of shared clonotypes between healthy human individuals. Clones were sequenced by immunoSEQ multiplex PCR, and TCRdb holds only the in-frame ones, with some missing. The sample contains approximately 2.5 million clones, approximately 90% of which appear only once. The sample taken for sequencing was naive CD4+ T cells sorted from blood. The source is a man in his late teens or twenties in good health. The CDR3 runs from the conserved cysteine through the conserved F or W. The D gene is left open where the match is weak. Clone size is shown for a subset of rows, as once, few, many or a class of expanded clone.

.	TRBV29-1	TRBJ2-7	.	CSAAGAGTNSYEQYF	TGCAGCGCCGCCGGTGCCGGGACCAACTCCTACGAGCAGTACTTC
.	TRBV18	TRBJ2-3	.	CASSPLVVDTQYF	TGTGCCAGCTCACCGCTAGTTGTAGATACGCAGTATTTT
.	TRBV7-2	TRBJ1-2	TRBD1	CASSLGTGEIYGYTF	TGTGCCAGCAGCTTAGGTACAGGGGAAATCTATGGCTACACCTTC
.	TRBV7-9	TRBJ2-5	.	CASSLPGAETQYF	TGTGCCAGCAGCTTACCAGGGGCTGAGACCCAGTACTTC
.	TRBV11-3	TRBJ2-3	TRBD1	CASSPRGLGTDTQYF	TGTGCCAGCAGCCCCAGGGGGTTGGGCACAGATACGCAGTATTTT
.	TRBV5-6	TRBJ2-5	TRBD2	CASSFLAGGGETQYF	TGTGCCAGCAGCTTTTTAGCGGGAGGGGGAGAGACCCAGTACTTC
.	TRBV6-5	TRBJ2-3	.	CASSYTSTDTQYF	TGTGCCAGCAGTTACACATCCACAGATACGCAGTATTTT
.	TRBV7-2	TRBJ1-5	TRBD1	CASSPQGQSNQPQHF	TGTGCCAGCAGCCCCCAGGGACAGAGCAATCAGCCCCAGCATTTT
.	TRBV25-1	TRBJ1-4	TRBD1	CASSEYPLQGRNEKLFF	TGTGCCAGCAGTGAATACCCCCTACAGGGGAGGAATGAAAAACTGTTTTTT
.	TRBV7-2	TRBJ1-2	.	CASSSRTPAGGYTF	TGTGCCAGCAGCTCCCGAACCCCGGCGGGGGGCTACACCTTC
once	TRBV6-5	TRBJ1-3	.	CASSSGTRNTIYF	TGTGCCAGCAGCTCCGGGACAAGAAACACCATATATTTT
.	TRBV28	TRBJ1-5	.	CASLGYNQPQHF	TGTGCCAGCTTGGGTTACAATCAGCCCCAGCATTTT
.	TRBV7-9	TRBJ2-5	TRBD2	CASSLAQAGGPSSRETQYF	TGTGCCAGCAGCTTAGCGCAGGCGGGGGGGCCAAGTTCCAGAGAGACCCAGTACTTC
.	TRBV9	TRBJ2-5	TRBD2	CASSVGTSGVQETQYF	TGTGCCAGCAGCGTCGGGACTAGCGGGGTCCAAGAGACCCAGTACTTC
.	TRBV30	TRBJ1-3	.	CAWSAPGQFDSGNTIYF	TGTGCCTGGAGTGCGCCCGGACAGTTCGACTCTGGAAACACCATATATTTT
.	TRBV27	TRBJ1-5	.	CASSLQGPVRGAQHF	TGTGCCAGCAGTTTGCAGGGTCCCGTCCGAGGGGCCCAGCATTTT
.	TRBV9	TRBJ1-1	.	CASSVEPLRAEAFF	TGTGCCAGCAGCGTAGAACCCCTGAGGGCTGAAGCTTTCTTT
.	TRBV5-6	TRBJ2-1	.	CASSLAGHRPYNEQFF	TGTGCCAGCAGCTTGGCAGGTCACCGGCCCTACAATGAGCAGTTCTTC
.	TRBV12-5	TRBJ1-2	.	CASGLWVGGYTF	TGTGCTAGTGGTTTGTGGGTTGGCGGCTACACCTTC
.	TRBV6-1	TRBJ2-3	.	CASSEAGTARRTQYF	TGTGCCAGCAGTGAAGCCGGGACCGCCAGGCGGACGCAGTATTTT
.	TRBV4-3	TRBJ2-1	TRBD2	CASSQLAGGGSYNEQFF	TGCGCCAGCAGCCAACTAGCGGGGGGCGGCTCCTACAATGAGCAGTTCTTC
.	TRBV15	TRBJ2-5	TRBD2	CATSRGQRGQETQYF	TGTGCCACCAGCAGAGGCCAGCGGGGGCAGGAGACCCAGTACTTC
once	TRBV15	TRBJ2-3	.	CATSYITDTQYF	TGTGCCACCAGCTACATCACAGATACGCAGTATTTT
.	TRBV19	TRBJ2-7	TRBD1	CASSIARGPYEQYF	TGTGCCAGTAGTATAGCCAGGGGGCCCTACGAGCAGTACTTC
.	TRBV5-1	TRBJ2-4	.	CASSFSGWDIQYF	TGCGCCAGCAGCTTTAGCGGTTGGGACATTCAGTACTTC
.	TRBV29-1	TRBJ1-1	.	CSVDVMNTEAFF	TGCAGCGTTGACGTAATGAACACTGAAGCTTTCTTT
.	TRBV7-8	TRBJ2-7	.	CASSFSGTHEQYF	TGTGCCAGCAGCTTTTCCGGGACCCACGAGCAGTACTTC
.	TRBV18	TRBJ2-7	.	CASSPESYEQYF	TGTGCCAGCTCACCAGAAAGCTACGAGCAGTACTTC
.	TRBV6-6	TRBJ1-4	TRBD1	CASEQGRKLFF	TGTGCCAGTGAACAGGGGAGAAAACTGTTTTTT
.	TRBV5-1	TRBJ2-2	.	CASTPTLGTSTGNTGELFF	TGCGCCAGCACCCCTACTTTGGGGACTTCCACCGGGAACACCGGGGAGCTGTTTTTT
.	TRBV6-1	TRBJ1-3	TRBD1	CASPGTGISGNTIYF	TGTGCCAGCCCCGGGACAGGCATCTCTGGAAACACCATATATTTT
.	TRBV4-3	TRBJ1-2	.	CASSQDLVTYGYTF	TGCGCCAGCAGCCAAGACCTAGTGACCTATGGCTACACCTTC
.	TRBV5-1	TRBJ1-1	TRBD1	CASSPLQGAGDTEAFF	TGCGCCAGCAGCCCACTACAGGGGGCGGGGGACACTGAAGCTTTCTTT
.	TRBV7-8	TRBJ2-7	TRBD2	CASSSSGSVGEQYF	TGTGCCAGCAGTTCTAGCGGGTCGGTCGGCGAGCAGTACTTC
.	TRBV7-9	TRBJ1-2	TRBD1	CASSLGQGALYGYTF	TGTGCCAGCAGCCTAGGACAGGGGGCTTTATATGGCTACACCTTC
.	TRBV5-1	TRBJ1-2	.	CASSLTGQTNYGYTF	TGCGCCAGCAGCTTGACGGGGCAGACTAACTATGGCTACACCTTC
.	TRBV2	TRBJ1-1	.	CATRTYTEAFF	TGTGCCACCCGGACCTACACTGAAGCTTTCTTT
.	TRBV6-1	TRBJ2-7	TRBD1	CASTLQGVGEQYF	TGTGCCAGCACACTACAGGGGGTGGGCGAGCAGTACTTC
.	TRBV7-2	TRBJ2-3	TRBD2	CASSFYSGRRDTQYF	TGTGCCAGCAGCTTTTATAGCGGGAGAAGGGATACGCAGTATTTT
.	TRBV7-2	TRBJ2-7	TRBD2	CASRESGRYEQYF	TGTGCCAGCAGGGAAAGCGGGAGGTACGAGCAGTACTTC
.	TRBV2	TRBJ2-7	TRBD2	CASSEERGNSYEQYF	TGTGCCAGCAGTGAGGAGCGGGGAAACTCCTACGAGCAGTACTTC
.	TRBV30	TRBJ1-2	.	CAWSVRPDGYTF	TGTGCCTGGAGTGTACGGCCCGATGGCTACACCTTC